This passage covers 22 T cell receptor beta chains from one sample sequenced in a study of cytomegalovirus exposure and HLA in healthy donors. Vbeta (60) and Jbeta (13) primers were used in the PCR. Sequenced by immunoSEQ multiplex PCR; TCRdb stores in-frame clones only, minus some. The table has approximately 84,000 clones, 70% to 80% seen once. The sequenced sample was PBMCs. These receptors all stem from a man aged 35 to 55 in good health and CMV-seropositive.

This clone was picked up one time. V usage is TRBV10-1 and J usage is TRBJ1-5; TRBD1 aligns across 10 bases. The CDR3 totals 17 residues. Germline V CDR1 and CDR2: WNHNN, SYGVQD (reference sequence). J gave up 0 bases and V 5 bases, and 7 bases lay outside the gene matches. As DNA, the CDR3 is TGCGCCAGCAGTCCCGGGACAGGGGACCATAGCAATCAGCCCCAGCATTTT. This sequence encodes CASSPGTGDHSNQPQHF.

The chain has TRBV28 and TRBJ1-1; TRBD1 might be the D (6 bases). V was cut by 8 bases and J by 0 bases, with 10 bases left in between. The germline V gene encodes CDR1 MDHEN and CDR2 SYDVKM. CDR3 length: 13 residues. CDR3 loop: CASVDSLNTEAFF. For the CDR3, the DNA is TGTGCCAGCGTGGACAGTCTGAACACTGAAGCTTTCTTT. The variable domain in full, with the rest retrieved from reference TRBV28 and TRBJ1-1, is DVKVTQSSRYLVKRTGEKVFLECVQDMDHENMFWYRQDPGLGLRLIYFSYDVKMKEKGDIPEGYSVSREKKERFSLILESASTNQTSMYLCASVDSLNTEAFFGQGTRLTVV.

J is TRBJ2-1 and V is TRBV7-9; TRBD1 matches 8 bases. Unmatched junction bases numbered 14, after V lost 5 bases and J lost 11 bases. The CDR3 covers 15 residues. Germline-derived CDR1 and CDR2 are SEHNR and FQNEAQ (reference sequence). The CDR3 region is CASSVGTGAASKQFF. Written as DNA, the CDR3 is TGTGCCAGCAGCGTCGGGACAGGTGCCGCCAGTAAGCAGTTCTTC.

V and J are TRBV19 and TRBJ2-5; 12 nucleotides line up with TRBD2. J lost 1 base, V lost 4 bases, and 13 bases had no gene match. The CDR3 runs 19 residues. Germline CDR1 is LNHDA and CDR2 is SQIVND (reference sequence). CDR3 bases: TGTGCCAGTAGTACAACTAGCGGGGGGACCCCTCGCCCCCAAGAGACCCAGTACTTC. It translates to CASSTTSGGTPRPQETQYF.

The chain employs TRBV7-2 and TRBJ2-3; a possible D gene is TRBD1 (7 bases). The CDR3 extends over 14 amino acids. The germline V gene encodes CDR1 SGHTA and CDR2 FQGNSA. V lost 8 bases and J lost 1, with 13 bases in between. The chain's CDR3 is CASGQGGRTDTQYF. The CDR3 DNA reads TGTGCCAGCGGCCAGGGGGGACGCACAGATACGCAGTATTTT. Together with reference TRBV7-2 and TRBJ2-3, the CDR3 gives the full variable domain: GAGVSQSPSNKVTEKGKDVELRCDPISGHTALYWYRQSLGQGLEFLIYFQGNSAPDKSGLPSDRFSAERTGGSVSTLTIQRTQQEDSAVYLCASGQGGRTDTQYFGPGTRLTVL.

The V gene is TRBV5-4, the J gene TRBJ1-1; TRBD1 matches at 11 bases. The germline gives CDR1 SGHNT, CDR2 YYREEE (reference sequence). The CDR3 has 14 residues. V shed 4 bases, J shed 10 bases, and the junction held 9 bases outside the gene matches. The CDR3 DNA is TGTGCCAGCAGCATAGGACAGGGGGCTCGAGGAGCTTTCTTT. Translating gives CASSIGQGARGAFF. Based on the CDR3 plus reference TRBV5-4 and TRBJ1-1, the full variable domain is ETGVTQSPTHLIKTRGQQVTLRCSSQSGHNTVSWYQQALGQGPQFIFQYYREEENGRGNFPPRFSGLQFPNYSSELNVNALELDDSALYLCASSIGQGARGAFFGQGTRLTVV.

The V and J genes are TRBV4-1 and TRBJ2-4, with 13 bases lining up with TRBD2. In germline, CDR1 is MGHRA, CDR2 YSYEKL. CDR3 length: 16 residues. Trimming cost V 4 bases and J 3 bases; bases outside gene matches: 3. The CDR3 bases are TGCGCCAGCAGCCTCGGACTAGCGGGAGACAAAAACATTCAGTACTTC. Translation gives CASSLGLAGDKNIQYF.

The V gene is TRBV7-9, the J gene TRBJ1-2, with TRBD1 matching over 8 bases. CDR1 SEHNR and CDR2 FQNEAQ come from the germline V gene (reference sequence). V shed 3 bases and J 4 bases; nucleotides not matched to a gene: 4. The CDR3 is 14 residues long. CDR3 in amino acids: CASSFGQGGYGYTF. CDR3 sequence (DNA): TGTGCCAGCAGCTTCGGACAGGGAGGCTATGGCTACACCTTC.

This chain joins TRBV28 and TRBJ1-2; the D is unclear. With 2 bases removed from V and 7 bases from J, the gap between germline ends came to 14 bases. From germline, CDR1 is MDHEN and CDR2 SYDVKM. CDR3 length: 14 residues. CDR3 residues: CASSLKALLSGYTF. The CDR3 DNA reads as TGTGCCAGCAGTTTAAAAGCGCTTCTCTCTGGCTACACCTTC.

V gene TRBV2 combines with J gene TRBJ2-3; D possibly corresponds to TRBD2 (6 bases). Germline V CDR1 and CDR2: SNHLY, FYNNEI. This CDR3 spans 16 amino acids. V dropped 8 bases and J dropped 4 bases, with 22 bases sitting between them. The CDR3 loop reads CASRRPAGSDPDTQYF. Written as DNA, the CDR3 is TGTGCCAGCCGCCGACCGGCGGGGAGTGACCCAGATACGCAGTATTTT.

This clone was seen a handful of times. This chain connects TRBV2 to TRBJ1-2; D is possibly TRBD1 (6 bases). V gave up 2 bases and J gave up 3 bases, with 10 bases separating them. The length of the CDR3 is 14 residues. Germline V lookup: CDR1 SNHLY, CDR2 FYNNEI. In DNA, the CDR3 is TGTGCCAGCAGTGAACGGCAGGGGCACTATGGCTACACCTTC. This sequence encodes CASSERQGHYGYTF.

J is TRBJ1-5 and V is TRBV6-1; 7 positions match TRBD1. The CDR3 is 15 residues long. Germline loops: CDR1 MNHNS, CDR2 SASEGT. Trimming took 6 bases from V and 0 from J; bases not matched to a gene: 5. CDR3 sequence reads: CASRPGQYSNQPQHF. The CDR3 bases are TGTGCCAGCAGACCGGGACAGTATAGCAATCAGCCCCAGCATTTT.

This clone came up a few times. The V call is TRBV18, the J call TRBJ1-6; weak D call: TRBD1 (6 bases). The CDR3 runs to 12 residues. Deletions cut 0 bases from V and 13 bases from J, with 7 bases between. Germline V gene data show CDR1 as KGHSH and CDR2 as LQKENI. CDR3 DNA: TGTGCCAGCTCACCACCTAGGGGGCCCCTCCACTTT. Protein: CASSPPRGPLHF.

To note about this clone: Sequence at one end of the junction differs from germline and may be a read error. The rearrangement uses TRBV27 and TRBJ2-1; 10 bases align to TRBD1. CDR1 and CDR2 (germline): MNHEY, SMNVEV (reference sequence). This CDR3 is built from 11 residues. Written as DNA, the CDR3 is TGTGCCAGCAGTCTTGGGACAGGGGAGGTCTTC. Amino acids: CASSLGTGEVF.

The CDR3 here is CASSEWTGSYEQYF. CDR3 coding DNA: TGTGCCAGCAGTGAATGGACAGGCTCCTACGAGCAGTACTTC. The genes are TRBV25-1 and TRBJ2-7; 7 bases match TRBD1. Germline V gives CDR1 MGHDK, CDR2 SYGVNS. With 1 base clipped from V and 0 bases from J, the junction kept 0 bases outside the gene matches. The CDR3 sequence is 14 residues long.

The genes are TRBV30 and TRBJ2-1; tentative D call: TRBD2 (6 bases). Germline V gene sequence: CDR1 GTSNPN, CDR2 SVGIG (reference sequence). The length of the CDR3 is 16 residues. V was cut by 3 bases and J by 2 bases, with 17 bases left in between. The CDR3 DNA follows: TGTGCCTGGAGCGACCGGGGGAGCAGGACCTACAATGAGCAGTTCTTC. This sequence encodes CAWSDRGSRTYNEQFF.

This chain connects TRBV5-4 to TRBJ2-7, with a weak D call TRBD2 (6 bases). The CDR3 runs to 15 residues. The germline V gene has CDR1 SGHNT and CDR2 YYREEE (reference sequence). V lost 0 bases to trimming and J lost 2 bases, with 12 bases between them. Written as DNA, the CDR3 is TGTGCCAGCAGCTTGGCCGGCGGGACCGCCTACGAGCAGTACTTC. It specifies CASSLAGGTAYEQYF.

V usage is TRBV11-2 and J usage is TRBJ1-4; D is unclear. This CDR3 region has 15 residues. Germline V lookup: CDR1 SGHAT, CDR2 FQNNGV. The V end lost 7 bases, the J end lost 7 bases, and 19 bases lay between the germline ends. Written as DNA, the CDR3 is TGTGCCAGCAAATCCCTCGGGGAGTTGGGTGAAAAACTGTTTTTT. Protein sequence: CASKSLGELGEKLFF.

V is TRBV10-1 and J is TRBJ2-3, with D tentatively TRBD1 (6 bases). CDR1 and CDR2 from the germline V gene are WNHNN and SYGVQD (reference sequence). There are 15 residues in the CDR3. V lost 0 bases, J lost 1 base, and 8 bases lay in between. The CDR3 bases are TGCGCCAGCAGTGAGTCGAACAGGGGCACAGATACGCAGTATTTT. This sequence encodes CASSESNRGTDTQYF.

With regard to this clone: At one end the junction does not follow the germline gene, possibly because of a read error. Other nucleotide sequences in the sample specify the same CDR3. The V call is TRBV5-1, the J call TRBJ2-7; TRBD2 matches at 9 bases. Germline CDR1 and CDR2: SGHRS and YFSETQ. CDR3 size: 16 residues. The CDR3 DNA reads TGTGCCAGCAGCCTCGGGGGGACTAGCATTTCCTACGAGCAGTACTTC. It codes for CASSLGGTSISYEQYF.

The sample holds a few counts of this clone. The rearrangement joins TRBV29-1 to TRBJ1-2; D call uncertain. V lost 1 base, J lost 7 bases, and 7 bases lay in between. The CDR3 sequence is 11 residues long. In germline, CDR1 is SQVTM, CDR2 ANQGSEA. This CDR3 reads CSVEAGSGYTF. The CDR3 DNA sequence: TGCAGCGTTGAAGCCGGGAGTGGCTACACCTTC.

The V and J genes are TRBV12-5 and TRBJ2-2; 9 bases align to TRBD2. The germline V gene encodes CDR1 LGHNT and CDR2 FRNRAP. The CDR3 runs 18 residues. V dropped 5 bases and J dropped 4; count of bases not matched to a gene: 14. For the CDR3, the DNA is TGTGCTAGTGGTCTACAATCGGGTAGCGGGGGACCCACCGGGGAGCTGTTTTTT. This gives the protein CASGLQSGSGGPTGELFF. The whole variable domain, filled in from reference TRBV12-5 and TRBJ2-2, reads DARVTQTPRHKVTEMGQEVTMRCQPILGHNTVFWYRQTMMQGLELLAYFRNRAPLDDSGMPKDRFSAEMPDATLATLKIQPSEPRDSAVYFCASGLQSGSGGPTGELFFGEGSRLTVL.